This record concerns one TCR beta chain sequence. This receptor's antigen is unknown. No clone much larger than this one lies a single base away; base qualities are absent. This entry comes from a study of Graves' ophthalmopathy and Graves' hyperthyroidism (dated by TCRdb to the late 2010s). In terms of the full investigation: Peripheral blood was collected at initial diagnosis, prior to any treatment. To tell Graves' ophthalmopathy apart from Graves' hyperthyroidism, and to predict which patients would progress to ophthalmopathy, the study relied on TCR beta repertoire signatures. In total, 135 blood samples were TCR-sequenced: 43 ophthalmopathy, roughly 80 hyperthyroidism and around 17 hyperthyroidism-to-ophthalmopathy patients. A discovery set of about 99 patients (43 ophthalmopathy, around 57 stable hyperthyroidism) was enrolled to explore V-J signatures distinguishing ophthalmopathy from hyperthyroidism. For independent validation, a separate cohort was made up of approximately 18 hyperthyroidism patients plus 17 patients who later progressed from hyperthyroidism to ophthalmopathy. In five or six hyperthyroidism patients, T-cell repertoires of thyroid tissue and blood were compared. After sampling, hyperthyroidism patients received methimazole starting at 30 mg daily, and ophthalmopathy patients received high-dose intravenous methylprednisolone. The investigation overall reported the following: Ophthalmopathy was separated from stable hyperthyroidism by the 13-signature model with about 85% sensitivity and 81% to 83% specificity in cross-validation and with 80%/75% in the test set. In validation, the model predicted ophthalmopathy progression with 70.59% sensitivity and approximately 72% specificity; approximately 12 predicted patients were CT-confirmed with GO in a median of about 6.2 months. Most expanded thyroid clonotypes with frequency above 0.001 were also detected in blood, suggesting blood repertoires may reflect the thyroid immune response. No statistical method was used to predetermine the sample size, and group allocation was not hidden from the investigators.

TCR beta CDR3 regions were amplified from RNA transcripts for repertoire sequencing. The first round was an RT-PCR using HTBI primers with the Qiagen OneStep RT-PCR kit, and this first round was followed by a second-round multiplex PCR, then size selection and purification. Sequencing of the libraries was carried out on an Illumina HiSeq2000 in paired-end mode with 100 bp reads. As for the authors' bioinformatics: Reads were processed with SOAPnuke, discarding reads with adapters, uncalled bases, mean Phred below 15, or no exact constant-primer or identifier match. High-quality paired reads were merged with COPE v1.2.5. Clonotypes were defined as unique nucleotide sequences and were aligned to IMGT TRB V, D and J references using MiTCR v1.1. Analysis was restricted to V-J combinations with a frequency above 0.0001, which covered 98% to 99.2% of repertoires. For each V-J combination, a TCR clonal expansion and chaos score was defined as the ratio of F50 clonal expansion to chaos observed in the TCRdist matrix. Features were reduced by Welch's t-statistics and random forest to over 10 V-J combinations, which fed a naive Bayes classifier. The Morisita-Horn index was used to measure how similar the thyroid and blood repertoires were. Using fastp trimming at Q25 and MiXCR clonotype assembly, TCRdb reanalyzed the public sequencing data and kept in-frame beta chains. Rows are combined by CDR3 protein, so each entry shows the most common genes and DNA. The V and J calls here are based on TCRdb, not the publication. The sample has about 640,000 distinct CDR3 sequences on record, about 40% of them singletons. Together, the top ten hold 3% to 3.5% of the sample.

The V and J ends are trimmed by 6 bases and 7 bases, leaving 21 bases between them. Reading the germline V gene gives CDR1 ENHRY and CDR2 SYGVKD. From cysteine to phenylalanine, the CDR3 is 15 amino acids long. Kept here is only the CDR3 DNA, which spans 45 bases and is read in frame from base 1. Patients with ophthalmopathy had moderately to severely active disease, with a Clinical Activity Score of 3 or more, a NOSPECS grade of 4 or more, and a disease duration of less than 3 months. Patients with other autoimmune diseases, uncontrolled infections, pregnancy or lactation were excluded from the study. Clinical symptoms, serum thyroxine, TRAb, thyroid ultrasound and orbital computed tomography were used for diagnosis. PBMCs were isolated from approximately 10 ml of fresh peripheral blood by Ficoll-Paque density gradient centrifugation. Total RNA was extracted with Trizol reagent and quality-checked on an Agilent 2100 Bioanalyzer.

Material for sequencing was peripheral blood. Recombination joined TRBV10-3 with TRBJ1-1, with a tentative D gene TRBD1 over 5 matching bases. This TCR came from an adult man with Graves' ophthalmopathy. The CDR3 corresponds to CAIRGGGLAQDEAFF. Read as DNA, the sequence is TGTGCCATCAGGGGGGGGGGATTGGCCCAAGATGAAGCTTTCTTT.